The 27 T cell receptor beta chains presented below share a single source sample, sequenced in a study of T-cell memory formation after mild COVID-19. TCRdb reprocessed the 5' RACE reads with MiXCR, giving one entry per CDR3 protein. The profile shows 250,000 to 400,000 distinct CDR3 sequences, roughly an eighth of them singletons. Sequenced material: PBMCs or a T cell subset sorted from them (not recorded which). These receptors were obtained from a man aged 18 to 29 who had mild COVID-19 (a few samples of this study predate the infection). Cell type and time point are not known.

This clonotype was detected a few times. The chain links TRBV19 to TRBJ2-3, with D unresolved. The CDR3 has 15 residues. Trimming pared 2 bases from V and 1 base from J, leaving 10 bases between. From germline, CDR1 is LNHDA and CDR2 SQIVND (reference sequence). CDR3 in amino acids: CASSISPLGTDTQYF. The CDR3 region has the DNA TGTGCCAGTAGTATATCCCCACTGGGCACAGATACGCAGTATTTT. The full variable domain, with the rest looked up from reference TRBV19 and TRBJ2-3, is DGGITQSPKYLFRKEGQNVTLSCEQNLNHDAMYWYRQDPGQGLRLIYYSQIVNDFQKGDIAEGYSVSREKKESFPLTVTSAQKNPTAFYLCASSISPLGTDTQYFGPGTRLTVL.

The genes are TRBV3-1 and TRBJ2-7; 8 bases fit TRBD2. V lost 2 bases and J lost 3; bases outside the gene matches: 3. The germline V gene has CDR1 LGHDT and CDR2 YNNKEL (reference sequence). CDR3 size: 14 residues. The CDR3 protein is CASSQTSGVYEQYF. CDR3 DNA sequence: TGTGCCAGCAGCCAAACTAGCGGTGTCTACGAGCAGTACTTC.

This clonotype was observed a handful of times. The rearrangement joins TRBV19 to TRBJ1-5, with no clear D. The V gene's germline CDR1 is LNHDA and CDR2 SQIVND (reference sequence). V shed 7 bases and J shed 8 bases, with 15 bases lying between them. The CDR3 contains 13 residues. The CDR3: CASTQGPRKPQHF. The CDR3 bases are TGTGCCAGTACTCAAGGGCCCAGAAAGCCCCAGCATTTT.

This clonotype was observed a handful of times. J is TRBJ1-2 and V is TRBV6-4, with 9 bases fitting TRBD1. With V trimmed by 2 bases and J by 8 bases, 9 bases remained unmatched. This CDR3 region has 15 residues. Germline loops: CDR1 MRHNA, CDR2 SNTAGT. CDR3 loop: CASSDGTGFPSGYTF. CDR3 DNA sequence: TGTGCCAGCAGTGACGGGACAGGGTTCCCATCGGGCTACACCTTC.

This clonotype was picked up a small number of times. The V and J genes are TRBV6-2 or TRBV6-3 and TRBJ1-4, with 10 positions matching TRBD1. CDR1 is MNHEY and CDR2 is SVGEGT in the germline V gene. This CDR3 spans 16 amino acids. V shed 7 bases and J 7 bases; nucleotides not matched to a gene: 12. CDR3 in amino acids: CASTAPPGQGSEKLFF. For the CDR3, the DNA is TGTGCCAGCACCGCACCCCCGGGACAGGGGAGTGAAAAACTGTTTTTT.

The CDR3 spells CATSRDRGVGNTIYF. The CDR3 DNA reads TGTGCCACCAGCAGAGATCGCGGGGTCGGAAACACCATATATTTT. The J gene is TRBJ1-3, the V gene TRBV15; D uncertain. Trimming took off 0 bases at V and 4 bases at J, with 10 bases between the two ends. The CDR3 totals 15 residues. Germline V gene data show CDR1 as LNHNV and CDR2 as YYDKDF (reference sequence).

There are a few counts of this clonotype. V usage is TRBV6-5 and J usage is TRBJ2-1; 7 nucleotides line up with TRBD1. The germline CDR1 and CDR2 sequences are MNHEY and SVGAGI. Trimming removed 0 bases from V and 4 bases from J; junction bases left unmatched: 3. CDR3 size: 15 residues. The chain's CDR3 is CASSYSATGYNEQFF. In nucleotides, the CDR3 is TGTGCCAGCAGTTACTCAGCGACAGGGTACAATGAGCAGTTCTTC.

This clonotype appeared once. The V and J genes are TRBV25-1 and TRBJ2-1; TRBD2 might be the D (6 bases). The CDR3 spans 14 residues. Between the trimmed V and J ends, which lost 5 bases and 6 bases, there was a span of 14 bases. Germline V CDR1 and CDR2: MGHDK, SYGVNS. Here the CDR3 DNA reads TGTGCCAGCAGTAAGGAGGGTATACTCAATGAGCAGTTCTTC. It translates to CASSKEGILNEQFF.

The J gene is TRBJ2-4, the V gene TRBV28; 7 nucleotides line up with TRBD2. The germline V gene encodes CDR1 MDHEN and CDR2 SYDVKM. Trimming at V came to 9 bases and at J to 8 bases, leaving 25 bases not matched to a gene. The CDR3 has 18 amino acids. The CDR3 loop is CASSITSGRDRRRDIQYF. CDR3 nucleotides: TGTGCCAGTAGTATTACATCGGGGAGGGATCGTCGGCGAGACATTCAGTACTTC.

The sample holds many counts of this clonotype. The genes are TRBV28 and TRBJ2-3; D is undetermined. Looked up from germline, CDR1 is MDHEN and CDR2 is SYDVKM. CDR3 length: 13 residues. V gave up 8 bases and J gave up 2 bases, with 11 bases separating them. This CDR3 is CASDDNPTDTQYF. CDR3 DNA: TGTGCCAGCGACGACAATCCCACAGATACGCAGTATTTT.

The genes are TRBV11-1 and TRBJ1-2; D might be TRBD1 (6 bases). Trimming stripped 2 bases from V and 2 bases from J, with 9 bases between. The CDR3 extends over 14 amino acids. Germline V gene lookup returns CDR1 SGHAT and CDR2 FQDESV (reference sequence). CDR3 in DNA: TGTGCCAGCAGCTTATCTGGGACAAACTATGGCTACACCTTC. Its translation is CASSLSGTNYGYTF.

The J gene is TRBJ2-3, the V gene TRBV6-6; TRBD2 is a possible D gene (5 bases). The germline V and J ends were trimmed by 8 bases and 10 bases, with 16 bases remaining between them. This CDR3 is built from 12 residues. CDR1 MNHNY and CDR2 SVGAGI come from the germline V gene (reference sequence). CDR3: CASRAEGPAQYF. For the CDR3, the DNA is TGTGCCAGCCGGGCTGAGGGCCCTGCGCAGTATTTT.

The V call is TRBV4-1, the J call TRBJ1-4; 9 nucleotides match TRBD1. Germline V gene lookup returns CDR1 MGHRA and CDR2 YSYEKL. The CDR3 runs 15 residues. The V gene end was trimmed by 1 base and the J gene end by 7 bases; junction bases not matched to a gene: 4. The CDR3 coding sequence is TGCGCCAGCAGCCAAGCCGGGACAGGGCGTGAAAAACTGTTTTTT. Translated, it gives CASSQAGTGREKLFF.

This chain connects TRBV9 to TRBJ2-5; D gene unclear. The ends were cut back, 4 bases at V and 3 bases at J, with 16 bases in the middle. The CDR3 is 15 amino acids. CDR1 is SGDLS and CDR2 is YYNGEE in the germline V gene. CDR3 DNA: TGTGCCAGCAGCCCTCGGGCGGCCACCAAAGAGACCCAGTACTTC. Its translation is CASSPRAATKETQYF.

This clonotype has only a few counts. The rearrangement links TRBV7-3 to TRBJ1-2; 10 bases are shared with TRBD1. This CDR3 contains 14 residues. Germline CDR1 and CDR2: SGHTA and FQGTGA. With V trimmed by 5 bases and J by 5 bases, 5 bases remained unmatched. The CDR3 loop reads CASSLEGQGYGYTF. The DNA of the CDR3 is TGTGCCAGCAGCCTCGAGGGACAGGGGTATGGCTACACCTTC.

The chain has TRBV28 and TRBJ2-5; tentatively, D is TRBD1 or TRBD2 (5 bases each). Germline V gene lookup returns CDR1 MDHEN and CDR2 SYDVKM. The CDR3 is made up of 13 amino acids. V dropped 5 bases and J dropped 7 bases, with 14 bases sitting between them. Here the CDR3 reads CASSRDALGTQYF. The CDR3 DNA reads TGTGCCAGCAGTCGGGACGCTTTAGGGACCCAGTACTTC. The whole variable domain, filled in from reference TRBV28 and TRBJ2-5, reads DVKVTQSSRYLVKRTGEKVFLECVQDMDHENMFWYRQDPGLGLRLIYFSYDVKMKEKGDIPEGYSVSREKKERFSLILESASTNQTSMYLCASSRDALGTQYFGPGTRLLVL.

This clonotype occurred a few times. This rearrangement joins TRBV5-1 to TRBJ2-1; no definite D call. The CDR3 sequence is 14 residues long. Trimming stripped 0 bases from V and 5 bases from J, with 9 bases between. Germline CDR1 is SGHRS and CDR2 is YFSETQ. CDR3 sequence: CASSLDGRDNEQFF. The CDR3 DNA follows: TGCGCCAGCAGCTTGGACGGACGGGACAATGAGCAGTTCTTC.

This chain joins TRBV10-3 and TRBJ2-7, with TRBD1 as a possible D gene (5 bases). Germline V gives CDR1 ENHRY, CDR2 SYGVKD. The CDR3 is 13 amino acids. V lost 6 bases and J lost 2, with 11 bases in between. The CDR3, as DNA: TGTGCCATCAGGACAGATATAACCTACGAGCAGTACGTC. This encodes CAIRTDITYEQYV.

The sample holds a few counts of this clonotype. This chain links TRBV2 with TRBJ2-5; D ambiguous. Germline V gene lookup returns CDR1 SNHLY and CDR2 FYNNEI. This CDR3 has 13 amino acids. Trimming removed 3 bases at V and 3 bases at J, with 8 bases between. CDR3 region: CASSDRRKETQYF. In nucleotides, the CDR3 is TGTGCCAGCAGTGATCGCAGGAAAGAGACCCAGTACTTC. Using reference TRBV2 and TRBJ2-5 for the parts outside the CDR3, the full variable domain is EPEVTQTPSHQVTQMGQEVILRCVPISNHLYFYWYRQILGQKVEFLVSFYNNEISEKSEIFDDQFSVERPDGSNFTLKIRSTKLEDSAMYFCASSDRRKETQYFGPGTRLLVL.

The chain couples TRBV7-8 to TRBJ2-3; 8 nucleotides line up with TRBD1. V trimming: 5 bases; J trimming: 3 bases; junction bases outside the gene matches: 7. The CDR3 runs to 15 residues. Per the germline V gene, CDR1 is SGHVS and CDR2 is FQNEAQ. CDR3 sequence: CASSPDREVTDTQYF. The DNA of the CDR3 is TGTGCCAGCAGCCCGGACAGGGAGGTGACAGATACGCAGTATTTT.

This clonotype showed up just a few times. This sequence joins TRBV4-2 and TRBJ2-1, with 7 bases lining up with TRBD2. The CDR3 covers 13 residues. Germline V lookup: CDR1 LGHNA, CDR2 YNFKEQ. V shed 4 bases, J shed 7 bases, and the junction held 4 bases outside the gene matches. The CDR3 sequence: CASSRGTNNEQFF. The CDR3 nucleotides are TGTGCCAGCAGCCGTGGGACTAATAATGAGCAGTTCTTC.

This clonotype was found many times. The CDR3 sequence is CASSQGTGENEKLFF. The CDR3 DNA reads as TGCGCCAGCAGCCAAGGGACAGGGGAGAATGAAAAACTGTTTTTT. The rearrangement uses TRBV4-3 and TRBJ1-4; 9 bases match TRBD1. The CDR3 length is 15 residues. Trimming at V came to 1 base and at J to 5 bases, leaving 2 bases not matched to a gene. Germline-derived CDR1 and CDR2 are LGHNA and YSLEER.

A word on this clonotype: A junction end diverges from the germline sequence, so it may reflect a read error. The rearrangement links TRBV6-5 to TRBJ2-3; D is uncertain. The CDR3 sequence is 12 residues long. In germline, CDR1 is MNHEY, CDR2 SVGAGI. CDR3 sequence (DNA): TGTGCCAGCGGCCCTCGCACAAATACGCAGTATTTT. It specifies CASGPRTNTQYF.

Only a few counts were recorded for this clonotype. The chain recombines TRBV12-3 or TRBV12-4 with TRBJ2-1, with D possibly matching TRBD1 (6 bases). The CDR3 spans 14 residues. With 7 bases removed from V and 6 bases from J, the gap between germline ends came to 16 bases. As DNA, the CDR3 is TGTGCCAGCACCAGCCGACAGGTTACCAATGAGCAGTTCTTC. Its translation is CASTSRQVTNEQFF.

This clonotype has a count of ten or more. The rearrangement links TRBV5-1 to TRBJ2-2; D is tentatively TRBD1 or TRBD2 (5 bases each). V lost 1 base and J 4 bases, leaving 8 bases between the germline ends. This CDR3 spans 14 amino acids. Germline V gives CDR1 SGHRS, CDR2 YFSETQ. The CDR3: CASSLSGATGELFF. CDR3 DNA: TGCGCCAGCAGCTTGTCCGGGGCCACCGGGGAGCTGTTTTTT.

This clonotype was counted between two and nine times. V usage is TRBV12-3 or TRBV12-4 and J usage is TRBJ2-7; no definite D call. The length of the CDR3 is 14 residues. V was shortened by 3 bases and J by 0 bases, with 9 bases between the two germline ends. The CDR3 nucleotides read TGTGCCAGCAGTTTTTGGGGAAACTCCTACGAGCAGTACTTC. This encodes CASSFWGNSYEQYF.

This clonotype was detected ten times or more. The rearrangement links TRBV12-3 or TRBV12-4 to TRBJ2-1, with TRBD2 matching over 14 bases. This CDR3 is built from 15 residues. The junction had 12 bases not matched to a gene; V was cut back by 5 bases and J by 15 bases. CDR3 in DNA: TGTGCCAGCAGTCACGAATGGACTAGCGGGGGGCCATGGTTCTTC. Translated: CASSHEWTSGGPWFF.